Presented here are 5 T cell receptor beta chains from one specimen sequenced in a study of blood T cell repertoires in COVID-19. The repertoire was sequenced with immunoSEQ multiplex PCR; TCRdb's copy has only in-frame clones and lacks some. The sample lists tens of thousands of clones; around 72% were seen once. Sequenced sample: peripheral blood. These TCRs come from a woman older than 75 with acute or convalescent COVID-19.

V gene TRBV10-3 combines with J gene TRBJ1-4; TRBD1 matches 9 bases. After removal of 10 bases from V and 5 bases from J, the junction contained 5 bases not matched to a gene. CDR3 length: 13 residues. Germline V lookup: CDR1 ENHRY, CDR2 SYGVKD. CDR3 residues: CATGDRGNEKLFF. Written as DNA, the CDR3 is TGTGCCACGGGAGACAGGGGGAATGAAAAACTGTTTTTT.

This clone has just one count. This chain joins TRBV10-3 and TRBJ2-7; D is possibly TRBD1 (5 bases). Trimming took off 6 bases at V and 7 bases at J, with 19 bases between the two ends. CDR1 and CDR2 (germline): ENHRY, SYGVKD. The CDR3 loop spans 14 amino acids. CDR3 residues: CAIRESQGIGEQYF. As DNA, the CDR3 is TGTGCCATCAGGGAATCCCAGGGAATTGGGGAGCAGTACTTC.

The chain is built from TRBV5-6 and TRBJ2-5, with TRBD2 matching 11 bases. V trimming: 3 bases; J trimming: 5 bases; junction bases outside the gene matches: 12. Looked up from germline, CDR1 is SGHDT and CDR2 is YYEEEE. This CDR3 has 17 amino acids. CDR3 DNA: TGTGCCAGCAGCTGGATAGCGGGAGGGGGCCCGAGGGAGACCCAGTACTTC. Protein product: CASSWIAGGGPRETQYF.

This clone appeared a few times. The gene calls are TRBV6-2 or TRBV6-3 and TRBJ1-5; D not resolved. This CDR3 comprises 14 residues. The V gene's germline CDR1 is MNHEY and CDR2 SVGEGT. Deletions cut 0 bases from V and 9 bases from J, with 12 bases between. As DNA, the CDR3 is TGTGCCAGCAGTTACTCGCTGGAGTTCTTGCCCCAGCATTTT. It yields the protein CASSYSLEFLPQHF.

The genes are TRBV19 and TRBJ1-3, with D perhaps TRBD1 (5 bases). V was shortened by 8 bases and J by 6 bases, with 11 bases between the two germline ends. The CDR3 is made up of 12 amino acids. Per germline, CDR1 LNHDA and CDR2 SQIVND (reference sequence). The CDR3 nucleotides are TGTGCCAGTTCCGGACACTTAAACACCATATATTTT. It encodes CASSGHLNTIYF.